The 25 T cell receptor beta chains reported below all come from one sample, sequenced in a study of PD-L1 blockade in urothelial cancer. The assay was immunoSEQ multiplex PCR, and TCRdb's table has in-frame clones only and misses some. The table lists just under 65,000 clones, roughly 77% of them singletons. Time point in this sample: pretreatment peripheral blood. Material: PBMCs, obtained around atezolizumab (anti-PD-L1) treatment. The receptors were sampled from a man between 65 and 85 years old with urothelial cancer.

The chain links TRBV28 to TRBJ1-4; a weak D match, TRBD1 (6 bases). The CDR3 is 14 amino acids. The V gene's germline CDR1 is MDHEN and CDR2 SYDVKM. Between the trimmed V and J ends, which lost 2 bases and 10 bases, there was a span of 14 bases. For the CDR3, the DNA is TGTGCCAGCAGTTTACAGGGGTCGGGTGTAAAACTGTTTTTT. The encoded protein is CASSLQGSGVKLFF.

This clone was observed a few times. V usage is TRBV28 and J usage is TRBJ2-2; TRBD1 might be the D (5 bases). This CDR3 contains 13 residues. Germline V gene lookup returns CDR1 MDHEN and CDR2 SYDVKM. The V end was cut by 6 bases, the J end by 4 bases, with 9 bases between. CDR3 amino acids: CASSPTGTGELFF. The DNA of the CDR3 is TGTGCCAGCAGCCCCACAGGCACCGGGGAGCTGTTTTTT.

J is TRBJ2-5 and V is TRBV19; D may be TRBD2 (6 bases). Trimming took off 0 bases at V and 4 bases at J, with 9 bases between the two ends. Germline loops: CDR1 LNHDA, CDR2 SQIVND (reference sequence). The CDR3 totals 14 residues. In DNA, the CDR3 is TGTGCCAGTAGTATAGATAGGGGAGGAGAGACCCAGTACTTC. Its translation is CASSIDRGGETQYF.

V and J are TRBV7-9 and TRBJ1-1; TRBD1 agrees at 8 bases. The germline V gene encodes CDR1 SEHNR and CDR2 FQNEAQ (reference sequence). Trimming cost V 5 bases and J 8 bases; bases outside gene matches: 1. The CDR3 runs 11 residues. In DNA, the CDR3 is TGTGCCAGCAGCGGGACAGGAGAAGCTTTCTTT. Translated, it gives CASSGTGEAFF.

The chain joins TRBV15 to TRBJ1-5; TRBD1 matches 10 bases. The germline V gene encodes CDR1 LNHNV and CDR2 YYDKDF (reference sequence). V gave up 3 bases and J gave up 7 bases; unmatched junction bases: 3. The CDR3 runs 14 residues. The CDR3 loop reads CATSRTGGIQPQHF. The CDR3 DNA reads as TGTGCCACCAGCAGGACAGGGGGCATACAGCCCCAGCATTTT.

The chain carries TRBV7-9 and TRBJ2-2, with 8 bases that match TRBD2. This CDR3 is 14 amino acids long. Germline CDR1 and CDR2: SEHNR and FQNEAQ (reference sequence). V lost 0 bases to trimming and J lost 6 bases; unmatched junction nucleotides: 0. The CDR3 spells CASSLARGAGELFF. CDR3 bases: TGTGCCAGCAGCTTAGCGCGGGGGGCCGGGGAGCTGTTTTTT.

The chain recombines TRBV4-2 with TRBJ2-5; 8 bases are a match to TRBD1. Losses at the gene ends were 2 bases for V and 2 bases for J; bases not matched to a gene: 7. Looked up from germline, CDR1 is LGHNA and CDR2 is YNFKEQ. The CDR3 runs 16 residues. In DNA form, the CDR3 reads TGTGCCAGCAGCCAATGGGACAGGTCTACACAAGAGACCCAGTACTTC. Translated: CASSQWDRSTQETQYF.

The chain has TRBV30 and TRBJ2-5, with a weak D call TRBD2 (6 bases). V shed 3 bases and J shed 7 bases, with 15 bases lying between them. Germline-derived CDR1 and CDR2 are GTSNPN and SVGIG (reference sequence). The CDR3 covers 13 residues. CDR3 sequence reads: CAWRGGLKGTQYF. CDR3 DNA sequence: TGTGCCTGGAGGGGCGGACTAAAAGGGACCCAGTACTTC.

The sample holds a few counts of this clone. The chain has TRBV5-4 and TRBJ1-2; 9 bases are shared with TRBD1. The CDR3 is made up of 13 amino acids. Per the germline V gene, CDR1 is SGHNT and CDR2 is YYREEE (reference sequence). The J segment lost 8 bases and the V segment lost 2 bases, leaving 4 bases of the junction unmatched. In DNA form, the CDR3 reads TGTGCCAGCAGCTTAGGACAGGGGAGCGGCTACACCTTC. This sequence encodes CASSLGQGSGYTF.

This clone has a single count. The chain has TRBV7-9 and TRBJ2-1, with 14 bases that match TRBD2. The CDR3 sequence is 16 residues long. Germline CDR1 reads SEHNR; CDR2 reads FQNEAQ (reference sequence). Trimming at V came to 4 bases and at J to 9 bases, leaving 8 bases not matched to a gene. CDR3 nucleotides: TGTGCCAGCAGCTCGGGACTAGCGGGAGTGGAGGGTGAGCAGTTCTTC. This sequence encodes CASSSGLAGVEGEQFF.

This clone has a handful of counts. The chain couples TRBV5-4 to TRBJ2-1; 10 nucleotides align to TRBD1. J lost 3 bases, V lost 4 bases, and 4 bases had no gene match. Per germline, CDR1 SGHNT and CDR2 YYREEE (reference sequence). The CDR3 has 15 residues. CDR3 bases: TGTGCCAGCAGCACCCGGACAGGGGGCTACAATGAGCAGTTCTTC. Translated: CASSTRTGGYNEQFF.

J is TRBJ1-6 and V is TRBV6-6; the D is unclear. Germline V gene data show CDR1 as MNHNY and CDR2 as SVGAGI (reference sequence). Trimming pared 4 bases from V and 6 bases from J, leaving 7 bases between. There are 13 residues in the CDR3. The CDR3 DNA reads TGTGCCAGCAGTTTATCGGGTAATTCACCCCTCCACTTT. Protein product: CASSLSGNSPLHF.

CDR3 region: CASSSSGTSGTIEQYF. DNA of the CDR3: TGTGCCAGCAGCTCCTCCGGGACTAGCGGGACCATCGAGCAGTACTTC. The V call is TRBV7-2, the J call TRBJ2-7; 13 bases match TRBD2. This CDR3 has 16 residues. Germline V gives CDR1 SGHTA, CDR2 FQGNSA. With 4 bases clipped from V and 6 bases from J, the junction kept 9 bases outside the gene matches.

The gene calls are TRBV5-6 and TRBJ2-1, with 12 bases lining up with TRBD2. The germline V gene has CDR1 SGHDT and CDR2 YYEEEE. V gave up 1 base and J gave up 9 bases; unmatched junction bases: 8. CDR3 length: 16 residues. The CDR3 spells CASSLWASGRAGEQFF. Here the CDR3 DNA reads TGTGCCAGCAGCTTGTGGGCTAGCGGGAGGGCGGGTGAGCAGTTCTTC.

The chain joins TRBV6-5 to TRBJ1-2; TRBD1 agrees at 7 bases. The CDR3 extends over 15 amino acids. Per the germline V gene, CDR1 is MNHEY and CDR2 is SVGAGI. Trimming cost V 0 bases and J 5 bases; bases outside gene matches: 6. The chain's CDR3 is CASSYSDRMEYGYTF. In DNA form, the CDR3 reads TGTGCCAGCAGTTACTCGGACAGGATGGAGTATGGCTACACCTTC.

The rearrangement uses TRBV5-6 and TRBJ1-2; the D is unclear. This CDR3 has 14 residues. Trimming removed 0 bases at V and 2 bases at J, with 8 bases between. CDR1 is SGHDT, CDR2 YYEEEE, per germline. The CDR3 sequence: CASSLGTQNYGYTF. In DNA form, the CDR3 reads TGTGCCAGCAGCTTGGGCACACAAAACTATGGCTACACCTTC.

The chain joins TRBV2 to TRBJ1-5; D gene ambiguous. The V end was cut by 4 bases, the J end by 2 bases, with 12 bases between. Germline CDR1 reads SNHLY; CDR2 reads FYNNEI. The CDR3 length is 15 residues. The CDR3 is CASSGGPSRNQPQHF. CDR3 sequence (DNA): TGTGCCAGCAGTGGAGGGCCGTCCCGCAATCAGCCCCAGCATTTT.

This clone came up once. The genes are TRBV11-3 and TRBJ1-1; possible D gene TRBD1, 6 bases. V lost 4 bases and J lost 1, with 13 bases in between. The CDR3 runs 15 residues. Germline values: CDR1 SGHNT, CDR2 YENEEA. The CDR3 DNA reads TGTGCCAGCAGCTCGATTATAGGGGGGAACACTGAAGCTTTCTTT. Its translation is CASSSIIGGNTEAFF.

The chain carries TRBV10-1 and TRBJ1-5; D ambiguous. This CDR3 is 14 amino acids long. Germline V gene sequence: CDR1 WNHNN, CDR2 SYGVQD (reference sequence). V was shortened by 0 bases and J by 3 bases, with 6 bases between the two germline ends. The CDR3 loop is CASSESYNNQPQHF. The CDR3 coding sequence is TGCGCCAGCAGTGAGTCTTACAACAATCAGCCCCAGCATTTT.

V usage is TRBV14 and J usage is TRBJ2-7; 7 nucleotides agree with TRBD1. Losses at the gene ends were 5 bases for V and 0 bases for J; bases not matched to a gene: 7. Germline assignment: CDR1 SGHDN and CDR2 FVKESK. This CDR3 contains 15 residues. CDR3 coding DNA: TGTGCCAGCAGCGCACGACAGGGAAGCTCCTACGAGCAGTACTTC. Amino acid sequence: CASSARQGSSYEQYF. The variable domain in full, completed from reference TRBV14 and TRBJ2-7, reads EAGVTQFPSHSVIEKGQTVTLRCDPISGHDNLYWYRRVMGKEIKFLLHFVKESKQDESGMPNNRFLAERTGGTYSTLKVQPAELEDSGVYFCASSARQGSSYEQYFGPGTRLTVT.

The chain recombines TRBV10-3 with TRBJ1-5; TRBD1 matches at 11 bases. V gave up 4 bases and J gave up 7 bases; unmatched junction bases: 6. The CDR3 contains 15 residues. Germline V gene lookup returns CDR1 ENHRY and CDR2 SYGVKD. This CDR3 is CAISGGQGARQPQHF. The CDR3 DNA reads as TGTGCCATCAGTGGTGGACAGGGGGCGAGGCAGCCCCAGCATTTT.

The V and J genes are TRBV4-2 and TRBJ2-5; TRBD2 agrees at 8 bases. V lost 0 bases to trimming and J lost 5 bases; unmatched junction nucleotides: 14. The CDR3 runs to 18 residues. Germline V lookup: CDR1 LGHNA, CDR2 YNFKEQ. CDR3 protein: CASSQDRSGSLGGETQYF. The CDR3 nucleotides read TGTGCCAGCAGCCAAGATCGGAGCGGGAGTTTAGGGGGGGAGACCCAGTACTTC.

The chain uses TRBV6-5 and TRBJ1-3; maybe TRBD1 (6 bases). Deletions cut 10 bases from V and 4 bases from J, with 11 bases between. The CDR3 sequence is 12 residues long. Germline-derived CDR1 and CDR2 are MNHEY and SVGAGI. The CDR3, as DNA: TGTGCCACTACAGGGCCCGGAAACACCATATATTTT. Its protein is CATTGPGNTIYF.

The gene calls are TRBV19 and TRBJ1-2; 7 bases are shared with TRBD1. The CDR3 extends over 13 amino acids. Germline V gene data show CDR1 as LNHDA and CDR2 as SQIVND (reference sequence). The J segment lost 5 bases and the V segment lost 7 bases, leaving 7 bases of the junction unmatched. Written as DNA, the CDR3 is TGTGCCAGTAACCCGACAGGGCGGTATGGCTACACCTTC. Amino acids: CASNPTGRYGYTF.

The J gene is TRBJ1-4, the V gene TRBV15; 10 bases are a match to TRBD1. The CDR3 totals 15 residues. CDR1 is LNHNV and CDR2 is YYDKDF in the germline V gene (reference sequence). Trimming at V came to 3 bases and at J to 16 bases, leaving 14 bases not matched to a gene. This CDR3 is CATSSSSRLDRGRFF. CDR3 coding DNA: TGTGCCACCAGCAGTAGTTCCAGATTGGACAGGGGGAGGTTTTTT.